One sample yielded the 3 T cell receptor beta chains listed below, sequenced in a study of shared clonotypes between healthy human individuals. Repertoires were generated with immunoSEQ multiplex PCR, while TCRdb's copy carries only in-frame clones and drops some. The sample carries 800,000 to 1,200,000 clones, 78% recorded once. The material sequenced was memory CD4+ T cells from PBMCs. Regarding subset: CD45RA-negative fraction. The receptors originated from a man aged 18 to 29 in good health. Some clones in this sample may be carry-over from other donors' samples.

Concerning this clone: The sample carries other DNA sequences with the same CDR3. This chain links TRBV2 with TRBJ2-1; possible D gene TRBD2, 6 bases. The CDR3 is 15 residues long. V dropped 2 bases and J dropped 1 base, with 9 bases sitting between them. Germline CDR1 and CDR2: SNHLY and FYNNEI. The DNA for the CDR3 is TGTGCCAGCAGTGAATTGGCGGGATCCTACAATGAGCAGTTCTTC. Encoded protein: CASSELAGSYNEQFF. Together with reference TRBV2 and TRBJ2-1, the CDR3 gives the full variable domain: EPEVTQTPSHQVTQMGQEVILRCVPISNHLYFYWYRQILGQKVEFLVSFYNNEISEKSEIFDDQFSVERPDGSNFTLKIRSTKLEDSAMYFCASSELAGSYNEQFFGPGTRLTVL.

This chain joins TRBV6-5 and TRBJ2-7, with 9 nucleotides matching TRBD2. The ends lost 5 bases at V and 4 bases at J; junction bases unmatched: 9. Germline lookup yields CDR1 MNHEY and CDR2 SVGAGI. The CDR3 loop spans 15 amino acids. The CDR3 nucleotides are TGTGCCAGCAGTAAGTCCGGGACTAGCATTTACGAGCAGTACTTC. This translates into CASSKSGTSIYEQYF.

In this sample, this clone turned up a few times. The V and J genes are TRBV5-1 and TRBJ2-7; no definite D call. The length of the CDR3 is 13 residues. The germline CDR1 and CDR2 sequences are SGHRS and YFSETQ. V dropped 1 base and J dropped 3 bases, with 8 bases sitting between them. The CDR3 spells CASSLTRGYEQYF. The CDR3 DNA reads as TGCGCCAGCAGCTTGACGAGAGGCTACGAGCAGTACTTC.